A selection of T cell receptor beta chains follows, all from one sample in a study of blood T cell repertoires in COVID-19. Some clones are missing from TCRdb's copy, which holds only in-frame ones; the method was immunoSEQ multiplex PCR. The table shows 330,000 or so clones, with roughly 90% occurring only once. The sample consisted of PBMCs or T cells enriched from blood (not recorded which). The receptors derive from a woman in her 30s who had recovered from COVID-19. The CDR3 runs from the conserved cysteine through the conserved F or W. D genes are given only for firm matches. Clone size appears in some rows only: once, few, many, or a class for an expanded clone.

CASSKRSVRHGYEQYF,TGTGCCAGCAGCAAACGGTCTGTCCGACATGGCTACGAGCAGTACTTC,NA,NA,TRBV21-1,TRBJ2-7
CASNNYLNTGELFF,TGTGCCAGCAATAACTACTTAAACACCGGGGAGCTGTTTTTT,NA,NA,TRBV9,TRBJ2-2
CASRLYGQGLFF,TGTGCCAGCAGGCTCTACGGACAGGGACTGTTTTTT,NA,TRBD1,TRBV28,TRBJ1-4
CASSKGSGWDNEQFF,TGTGCCAGCTCCAAGGGTAGCGGGTGGGACAATGAGCAGTTCTTC,NA,TRBD2,TRBV3-1/TRBV3-2,TRBJ2-1
CASSLWTGIGTEAFF,TGCGCCAGCAGCTTATGGACAGGGATTGGCACTGAAGCTTTCTTT,once,TRBD1,TRBV5-1,TRBJ1-1
CASSYRQGINTEAFF,TGTGCCAGCAGCTACCGACAGGGGATAAACACTGAAGCTTTCTTT,NA,TRBD1,TRBV11-1,TRBJ1-1
CASSLSSLNYGYTF,TGTGCCAGCAGTCTCTCCAGTCTTAACTATGGCTACACCTTC,NA,NA,TRBV28,TRBJ1-2
CASSLTGGAVEKLFF,TGTGCCAGCAGCCTCACAGGGGGCGCGGTGGAAAAACTGTTTTTT,NA,TRBD1,TRBV5-8,TRBJ1-4
CASSQEVLGQGAGEQYF,TGCGCCAGCAGCCAAGAGGTATTAGGCCAGGGGGCTGGAGAGCAGTACTTC,NA,TRBD1,TRBV4-1,TRBJ2-7
CASSLVGQGTEAFF,TGTGCCAGCAGCTTAGTAGGACAGGGGACTGAAGCTTTCTTT,NA,TRBD1,TRBV7-2,TRBJ1-1
CASSTAGGNTEAFF,TGTGCCAGTAGTACAGCCGGGGGGAACACTGAAGCTTTCTTT,NA,NA,TRBV19,TRBJ1-1
CASSQGQGETQYF,TGCGCCAGCAGCCAGGGCCAGGGGGAGACCCAGTACTTC,NA,NA,TRBV4-1,TRBJ2-5
CASSLTGEAFF,TGTGCCAGCAGCTTGACAGGGGAAGCTTTCTTT,NA,TRBD1,TRBV7-9,TRBJ1-1
CASSADLAGGPNEQFF,TGCGCCAGCAGCGCAGACCTAGCGGGGGGGCCAAATGAGCAGTTCTTC,once,TRBD2,TRBV5-1,TRBJ2-1
CASSYLSDSGTSYEQYF,TGTGCCAGTAGTTATCTGAGTGATAGCGGGACATCCTACGAGCAGTACTTC,NA,TRBD2,TRBV19,TRBJ2-7
CASGALGSYEQFF,TGTGCCAGCGGCGCCCTAGGATCCTATGAGCAGTTCTTC,NA,NA,TRBV9,TRBJ2-1
CASSPYGEAFF,TGTGCCAGCAGCCCCTACGGTGAAGCTTTCTTT,once,NA,TRBV11-1,TRBJ1-1
CASSLEAGRGTEAFF,TGTGCCAGCAGCTTAGAGGCTGGGAGGGGCACTGAAGCTTTCTTT,few,NA,TRBV7-2,TRBJ1-1